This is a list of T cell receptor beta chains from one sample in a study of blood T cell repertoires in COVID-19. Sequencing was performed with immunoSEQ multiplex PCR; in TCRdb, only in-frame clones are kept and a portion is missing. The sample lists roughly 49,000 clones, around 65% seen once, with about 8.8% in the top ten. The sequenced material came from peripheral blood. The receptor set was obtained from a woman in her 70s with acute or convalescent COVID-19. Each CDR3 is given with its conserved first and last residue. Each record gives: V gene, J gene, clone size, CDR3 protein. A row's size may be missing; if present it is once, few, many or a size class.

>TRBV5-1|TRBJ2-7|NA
CASNPPGHFYEQYF
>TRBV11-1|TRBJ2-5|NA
CASSLQVKETQYF
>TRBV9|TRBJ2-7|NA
CASSPPGHPYEQYF
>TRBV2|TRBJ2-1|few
CASTPQGTRYNEQFF
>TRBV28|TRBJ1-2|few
CASSFPFGYTF
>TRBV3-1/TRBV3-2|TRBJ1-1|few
CASSGQVNTEAFF
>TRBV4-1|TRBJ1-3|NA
CASSQGRQGVSGNTIYF
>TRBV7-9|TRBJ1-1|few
CASSPSMGSRLRTEAFF
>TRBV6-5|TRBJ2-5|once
CASSRGLAGETQYF
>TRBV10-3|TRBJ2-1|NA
CATEGGNYNEQFF
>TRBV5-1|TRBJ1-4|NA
CASSLGNRDEKLFF
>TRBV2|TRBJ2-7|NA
CASSPPTGASYEQYF
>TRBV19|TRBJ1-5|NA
CASSPGSNQPQHF
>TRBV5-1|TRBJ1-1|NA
CASSYGQPLGNTEAFF
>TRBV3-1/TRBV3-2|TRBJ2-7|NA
CASSQGGEAGVEQYF
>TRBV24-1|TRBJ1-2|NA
CATSDVAQGFGYTF
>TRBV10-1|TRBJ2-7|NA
CASSEAKREAEQYF
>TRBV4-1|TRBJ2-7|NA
CASSQGGGSYEQYF
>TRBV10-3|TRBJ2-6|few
CAISELGQGVFSGANVLTF
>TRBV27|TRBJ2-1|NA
CASSLLDSSGRGLFNEQFF